This TCR beta chain was captured by sequencing in a study of blood T cell repertoires in COVID-19. Study at large: Specimens from acute and convalescent COVID-19 originated in the United States, Italy and Spain.

Each participant's cohort was designated according to participant-reported clinical history. The data were produced by immunoSEQ multiplex PCR, yet TCRdb's version contains in-frame clones alone and is incomplete. Of around 230,000 clones in the sample, 80% to 90% were seen once. J gave up 3 bases and V 0 bases, and 9 bases lay outside the gene matches. Germline V gives CDR1 GTSNPN, CDR2 SVGIG (reference sequence). The CDR3 extends over 17 amino acids. The sample taken for sequencing was PBMCs or T cells enriched from blood (not recorded which). The clonotype was recovered from a man aged 35 to 55 who had recovered from COVID-19. The V and J genes are TRBV30 and TRBJ2-1; 9 bases are shared with TRBD2. CDR3 coding DNA: TGTGCCTGGAGTGTACTGATGGTAGCGGGAGTCTACAATGAGCAGTTCTTC. The encoded protein is CAWSVLMVAGVYNEQFF.